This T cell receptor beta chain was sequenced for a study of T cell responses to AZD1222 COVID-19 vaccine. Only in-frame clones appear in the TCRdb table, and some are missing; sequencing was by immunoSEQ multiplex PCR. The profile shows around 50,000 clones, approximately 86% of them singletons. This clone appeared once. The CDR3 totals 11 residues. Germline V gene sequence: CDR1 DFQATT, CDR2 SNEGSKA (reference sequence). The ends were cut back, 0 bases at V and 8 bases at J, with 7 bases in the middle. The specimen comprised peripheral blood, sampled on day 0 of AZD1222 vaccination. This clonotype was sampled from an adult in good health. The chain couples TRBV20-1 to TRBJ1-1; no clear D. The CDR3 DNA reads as TGCAGTGCTAGAGATTTGGGGGAAGCTTTCTTT. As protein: CSARDLGEAFF.